These T cell receptor beta chains were read from a single sample in a study of T cells expressing NK-cell markers. TCRdb reprocessed the 5' RACE reads and reports one entry per CDR3 protein, with no DNA. This repertoire includes hundreds of thousands of distinct CDR3 sequences. Sample: blood T cells: a sorted CD56 or NKG2C T cell subset, CD4+ or CD8+ T cells, or bulk PBMC T cells (not recorded which). These receptors were taken from a man between 18 and 35 years old in good health. Both conserved end residues are part of each CDR3.

V	J	CDR3
TRBV6-1	TRBJ2-5	CASKPQLDFGETQYF
TRBV5-6	TRBJ1-1	CASSTFQTLLNTEAFF
TRBV20-1	TRBJ2-7	CSASLVAAREQYF
TRBV20-1	TRBJ1-5	CSAKTWTGRSHSNQPQHF
TRBV10-3	TRBJ2-7	CAISENGSEEQYF
TRBV7-8	TRBJ2-5	CASSLREVGETQYF
TRBV7-7	TRBJ2-5	CASSDNRGPETQYF
TRBV6-2/TRBV6-3	TRBJ2-4	CASSYVTSVDKNIQYF
TRBV24-1	TRBJ2-2	CATSDFKRNTGELFF
TRBV9	TRBJ2-1	CASSVVGRGAGEQFF
TRBV12-3/TRBV12-4	TRBJ2-7	CASSSSPVYEQYF
TRBV25-1	TRBJ1-2	CASGLIQGGGYTF
TRBV7-6	TRBJ2-2	CATLRSGRLPGELFF
TRBV20-1	TRBJ2-3	CSAGSQDSVTDTQYF
TRBV6-2/TRBV6-3	TRBJ2-1	CASSPLWGSYNEQFF
TRBV20-1	TRBJ2-1	CSARDRLRHNEQFF
TRBV4-1	TRBJ2-1	CASSPLANNEQFF
TRBV6-5	TRBJ2-3	CASSYSSDGASPRAQYF
TRBV7-3	TRBJ2-3	CASSSPTSGGASTDTQYF
TRBV4-1	TRBJ2-5	CASSQALQRREETQYF
TRBV20-1	TRBJ2-1	CSARIRLGRFDEQFF
TRBV6-1	TRBJ1-1	CASSAGTSGTEAFF
TRBV3-1	TRBJ1-1	CASSQVGGRTEAFF
TRBV5-1	TRBJ2-1	CASRTGNEQFF
TRBV12-5	TRBJ2-1	CASGWLISRDPSNEQFF
TRBV2	TRBJ1-2	CASSDAGYDGYTF
TRBV7-8	TRBJ2-5	CASSQTTGGLQETQYF
TRBV15	TRBJ2-2	CATSRDPPSGSTGELFF
TRBV5-1	TRBJ2-1	CASSLALVAGEQFF
TRBV12-3/TRBV12-4	TRBJ1-1	CASSFRDTIGAFF
TRBV6-1	TRBJ2-4	CASSPELVAKNIQYF
TRBV6-5	TRBJ2-2	CASSYYTGTSGTGELFF
TRBV4-2	TRBJ2-6	CASSQDAESRYYGANVLTF
TRBV20-1	TRBJ2-1	CSARALVREPHEQFF
TRBV7-9	TRBJ2-3	CASSLGTDRQSTDTQYF